This T cell receptor beta chain was recorded in a study of cytotoxic CD8 clonotypes in ibrutinib-treated CLL. Here immunoSEQ multiplex PCR was the method, and the copy in TCRdb shows in-frame clones only, minus some. The sample contains 150,000 to 200,000 clones, 55% to 85% of which appear only once. The germline CDR1 and CDR2 sequences are MDHEN and SYDVKM. The CDR3 sequence is 14 residues long. Trimming stripped 4 bases from V and 4 bases from J, with 11 bases between. Here the sequenced sample was PBMCs, taken after 24 months of ibrutinib treatment. The chain combines TRBV28 with TRBJ1-3; D not certain. The clonotype was recovered from a human donor with chronic lymphocytic leukemia. CDR3 loop: CASSYRRLGNTIYF. The CDR3 DNA reads TGTGCCAGCAGTTACCGGCGACTCGGAAACACCATATATTTT.